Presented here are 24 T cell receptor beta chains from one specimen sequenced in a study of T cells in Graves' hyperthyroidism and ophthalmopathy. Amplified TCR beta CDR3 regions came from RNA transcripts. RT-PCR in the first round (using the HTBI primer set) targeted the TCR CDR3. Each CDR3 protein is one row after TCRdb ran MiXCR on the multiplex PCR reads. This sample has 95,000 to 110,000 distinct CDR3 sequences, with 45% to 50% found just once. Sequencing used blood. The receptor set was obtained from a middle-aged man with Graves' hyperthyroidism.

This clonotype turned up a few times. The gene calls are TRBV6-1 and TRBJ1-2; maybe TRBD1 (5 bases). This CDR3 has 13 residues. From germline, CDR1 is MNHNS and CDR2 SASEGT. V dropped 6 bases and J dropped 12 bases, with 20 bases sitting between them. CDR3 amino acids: CASSRDGGFGDTF. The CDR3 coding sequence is TGTGCCAGCAGCCGGGACGGCGGCTTTGGGGACACCTTC.

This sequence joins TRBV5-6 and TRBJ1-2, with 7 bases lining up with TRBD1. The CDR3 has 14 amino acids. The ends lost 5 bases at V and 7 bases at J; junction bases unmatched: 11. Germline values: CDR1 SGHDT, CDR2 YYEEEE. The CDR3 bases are TGTGCCAGCAGATACCGACAGGGAGCAGGTGGCTACACCTTC. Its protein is CASRYRQGAGGYTF.

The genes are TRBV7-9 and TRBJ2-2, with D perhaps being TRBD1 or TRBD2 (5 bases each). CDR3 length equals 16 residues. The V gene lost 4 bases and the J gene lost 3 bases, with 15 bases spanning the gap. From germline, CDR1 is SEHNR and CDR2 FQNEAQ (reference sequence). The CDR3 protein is CASSSGPGQDTGELFF. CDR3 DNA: TGTGCCAGCAGCTCCGGGCCGGGGCAGGACACCGGGGAGCTGTTTTTT.

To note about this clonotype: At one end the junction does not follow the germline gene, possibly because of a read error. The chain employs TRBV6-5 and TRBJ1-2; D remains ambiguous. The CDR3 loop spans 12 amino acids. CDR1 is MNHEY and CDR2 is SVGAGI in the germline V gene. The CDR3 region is CASSPGGGGCTF. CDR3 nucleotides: TGTGCCAGCAGTCCTGGAGGCGGCGGCTGCACCTTC.

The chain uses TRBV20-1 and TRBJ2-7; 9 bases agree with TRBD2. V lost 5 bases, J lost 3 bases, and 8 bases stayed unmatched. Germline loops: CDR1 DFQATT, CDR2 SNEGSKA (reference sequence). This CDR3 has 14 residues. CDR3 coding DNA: TGCAGTGCTCCACCGGGACTAGCAGGCTACGAGCAGTACTTC. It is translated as CSAPPGLAGYEQYF.

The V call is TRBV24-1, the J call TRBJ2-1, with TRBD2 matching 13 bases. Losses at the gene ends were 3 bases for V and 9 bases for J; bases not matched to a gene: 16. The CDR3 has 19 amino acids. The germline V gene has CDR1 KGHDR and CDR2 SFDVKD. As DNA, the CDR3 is TGTGCCACCAGTGATCCACCCGGGACTGGGACTAGCGGGACGTCTGAGCAGTTCTTC. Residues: CATSDPPGTGTSGTSEQFF.

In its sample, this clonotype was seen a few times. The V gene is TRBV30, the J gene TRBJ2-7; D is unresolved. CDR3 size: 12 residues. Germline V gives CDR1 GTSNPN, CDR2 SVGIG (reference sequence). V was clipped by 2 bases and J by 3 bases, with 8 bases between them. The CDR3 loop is CAWSIAGYEQYF. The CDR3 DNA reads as TGTGCCTGGAGTATTGCCGGCTACGAGCAGTACTTC.

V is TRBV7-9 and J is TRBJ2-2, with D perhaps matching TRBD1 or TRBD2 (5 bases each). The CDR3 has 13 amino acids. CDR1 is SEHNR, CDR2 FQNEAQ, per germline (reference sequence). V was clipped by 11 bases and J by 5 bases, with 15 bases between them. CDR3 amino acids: CAWTSGFTGELFF. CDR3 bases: TGTGCCTGGACATCGGGATTTACCGGGGAGCTGTTTTTT.

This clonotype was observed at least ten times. CDR3: CASSLLAPSLNEQFF. The CDR3 DNA sequence: TGCGCCAGCAGTCTCCTAGCGCCTAGTCTTAATGAGCAGTTCTTC. The chain couples TRBV10-2 to TRBJ2-1, with D perhaps TRBD2 (6 bases). Germline CDR1 is WSHSY and CDR2 is SAAADI. This CDR3 has 15 residues. The V end was cut by 5 bases, the J end by 7 bases, with 18 bases between.

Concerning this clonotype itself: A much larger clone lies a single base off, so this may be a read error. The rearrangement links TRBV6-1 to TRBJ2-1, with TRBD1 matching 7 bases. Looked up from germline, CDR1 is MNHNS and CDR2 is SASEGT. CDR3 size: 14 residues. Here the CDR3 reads CASIRGLSYSEQFF. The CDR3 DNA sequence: TGTGCCAGCATTAGGGGGCTCTCCTACAGTGAGCAGTTCTTC.

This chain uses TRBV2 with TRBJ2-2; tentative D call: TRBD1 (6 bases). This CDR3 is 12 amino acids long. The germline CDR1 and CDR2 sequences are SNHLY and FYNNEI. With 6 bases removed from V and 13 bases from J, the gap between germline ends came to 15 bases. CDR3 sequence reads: CASRLSGQGLFF. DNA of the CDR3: TGTGCCAGCAGACTCTCGGGACAAGGGCTGTTTTTT.

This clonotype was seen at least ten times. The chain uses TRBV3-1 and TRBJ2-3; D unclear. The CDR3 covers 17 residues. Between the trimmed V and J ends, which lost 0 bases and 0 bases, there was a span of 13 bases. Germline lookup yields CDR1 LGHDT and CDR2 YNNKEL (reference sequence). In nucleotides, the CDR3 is TGTGCCAGCAGCCAAGATCGCGGCGCCACTAGCACAGATACGCAGTATTTT. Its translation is CASSQDRGATSTDTQYF.

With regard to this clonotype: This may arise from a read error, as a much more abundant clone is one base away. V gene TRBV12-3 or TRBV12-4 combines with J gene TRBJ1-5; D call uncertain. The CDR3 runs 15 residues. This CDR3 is CASSPFLQSIQPQHF. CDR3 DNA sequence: TGTGCCAGCAGCCCTTTCCTCCAAAGCATTCAGCCCCAGCATTTT.

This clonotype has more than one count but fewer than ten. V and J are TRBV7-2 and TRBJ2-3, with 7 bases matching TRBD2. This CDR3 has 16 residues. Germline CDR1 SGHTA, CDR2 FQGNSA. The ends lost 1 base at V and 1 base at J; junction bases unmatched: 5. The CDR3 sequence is CASSLDTGRGTDTQYF. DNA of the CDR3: TGTGCCAGCAGCTTAGACACGGGGAGGGGCACAGATACGCAGTATTTT.

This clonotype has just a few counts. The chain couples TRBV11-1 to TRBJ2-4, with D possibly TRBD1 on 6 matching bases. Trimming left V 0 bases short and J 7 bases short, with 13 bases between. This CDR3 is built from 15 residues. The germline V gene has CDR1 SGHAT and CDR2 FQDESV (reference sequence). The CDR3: CASSLAGTQGNIQYF. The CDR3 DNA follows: TGTGCCAGCAGCTTAGCTGGGACCCAGGGGAACATTCAGTACTTC.

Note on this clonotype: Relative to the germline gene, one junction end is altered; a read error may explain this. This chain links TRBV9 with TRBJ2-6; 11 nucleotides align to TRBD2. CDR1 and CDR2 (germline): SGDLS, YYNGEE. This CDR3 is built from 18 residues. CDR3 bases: TGTGCCAGCAGCGCAAAGGATTTTCTTAGCGGGAGGGCCGACGTCCTGACTTTC. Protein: CASSAKDFLSGRADVLTF. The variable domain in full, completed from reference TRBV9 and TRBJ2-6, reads DSGVTQTPKHLITATGQRVTLRCSPRSGDLSVYWYQQSLDQGLQFLIQYYNGEERAKGNILERFSAQQFPDLHSELNLSSLELGDSALYFCASSAKDFLSGRADVLTFGAGSRLTVL.

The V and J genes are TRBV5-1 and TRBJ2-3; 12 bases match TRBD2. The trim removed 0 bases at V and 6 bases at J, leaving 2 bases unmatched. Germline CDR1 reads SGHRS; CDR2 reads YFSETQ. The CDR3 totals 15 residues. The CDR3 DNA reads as TGCGCCAGCAGCTTGGGACTAGCGGGAGAGGATACGCAGTATTTT. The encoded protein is CASSLGLAGEDTQYF.

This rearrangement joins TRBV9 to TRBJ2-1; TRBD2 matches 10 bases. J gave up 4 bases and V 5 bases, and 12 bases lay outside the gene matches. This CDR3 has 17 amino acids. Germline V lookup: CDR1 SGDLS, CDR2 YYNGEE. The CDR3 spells CASSLSLAGWTYNEQFF. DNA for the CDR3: TGTGCCAGCAGTTTGTCACTAGCGGGATGGACGTACAATGAGCAGTTCTTC.

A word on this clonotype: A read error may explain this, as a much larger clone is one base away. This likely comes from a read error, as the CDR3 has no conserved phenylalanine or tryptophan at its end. The CDR3 DNA reads TGTGCCAGCAGTAAAGCGTTAGGGACTAGCGGGACGAATGAGCAGTTCCTC. Translated: CASSKALGTSGTNEQFL. The genes are TRBV7-3 and TRBJ2-1; 13 bases are shared with TRBD2. J lost 7 bases, V lost 6 bases, and 12 bases had no gene match. Per germline, CDR1 SGHTA and CDR2 FQGTGA. The CDR3 loop spans 17 amino acids.

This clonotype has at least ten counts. The CDR3 is CASSLFSNQPQHF. CDR3 DNA sequence: TGTGCCAGCAGCTTATTTAGCAATCAGCCCCAGCATTTT. The chain recombines TRBV11-2 with TRBJ1-5, with D hard to call. Between the trimmed V and J ends, which lost 2 bases and 0 bases, there was a span of 2 bases. The germline CDR1 and CDR2 sequences are SGHAT and FQNNGV. This CDR3 spans 13 amino acids.

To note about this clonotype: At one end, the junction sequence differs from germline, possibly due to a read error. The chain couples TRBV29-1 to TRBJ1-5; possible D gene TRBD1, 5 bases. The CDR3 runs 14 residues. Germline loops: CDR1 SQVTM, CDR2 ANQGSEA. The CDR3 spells CAWSKGPSNQPQHF. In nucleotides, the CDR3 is TGTGCCTGGAGTAAGGGACCTTCTAATCAGCCCCAGCATTTT. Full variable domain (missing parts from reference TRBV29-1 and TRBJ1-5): SAVISQKPSRDICQRGTSLTIQCQVDSQVTMMFWYRQQPGQSLTLIATANQGSEATYESGFVIDKFPISRPNLTFSTLTVSNMSPEDSSIYLCAWSKGPSNQPQHFGDGTRLSIL.

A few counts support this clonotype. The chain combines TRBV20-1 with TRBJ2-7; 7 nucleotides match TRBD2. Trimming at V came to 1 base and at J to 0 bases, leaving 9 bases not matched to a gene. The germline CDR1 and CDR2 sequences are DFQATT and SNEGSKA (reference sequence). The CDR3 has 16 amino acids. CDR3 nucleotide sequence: TGCAGTGCTAGAGGAGGTAGCGGGTGGAACTCCTACGAGCAGTACTTC. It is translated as CSARGGSGWNSYEQYF.

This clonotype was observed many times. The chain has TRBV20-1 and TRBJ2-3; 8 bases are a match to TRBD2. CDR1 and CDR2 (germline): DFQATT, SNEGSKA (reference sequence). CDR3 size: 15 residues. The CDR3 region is CSLISQRETEDTQYF. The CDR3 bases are TGCAGCCTCATCTCCCAGCGGGAGACTGAAGATACGCAGTATTTT.

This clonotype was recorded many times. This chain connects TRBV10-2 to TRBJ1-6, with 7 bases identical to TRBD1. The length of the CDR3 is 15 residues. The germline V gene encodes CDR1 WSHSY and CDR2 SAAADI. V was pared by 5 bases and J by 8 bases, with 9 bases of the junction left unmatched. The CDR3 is CASSLQGDFDSPLHF. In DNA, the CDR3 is TGCGCCAGCAGTCTCCAGGGGGATTTCGATTCACCCCTCCACTTT.